This T cell receptor (beta chain) was sequenced in a study of CD8 T cells in Susac syndrome. Sequencing targeted TCR beta in T cells from blood (CD8+ and CD4+). TEMRA cells were enriched by FACS, while CD8+ and CD4+ T cells were obtained through a negative isolation that was performed magnetically. Reverse transcription used roughly 0.45 to 1 ug RNA and random hexamers. Amplification of TCR beta CDR3 by immunoSEQ multiplex PCR spanned 54 Vbeta and 13 Jbeta. One entry per CDR3 protein results from TCRdb running MiXCR on the immunoSEQ multiplex PCR reads. The sample yields hundreds of thousands of distinct CDR3 sequences, approximately 85% seen once. Comment on this clonotype: Its antigen is still unknown.

General study points: The authors acknowledged that their TCR sequencing and HLA analysis involved a relatively small number of individuals.

Germline V gene sequence: CDR1 SGDLS, CDR2 YYNGEE. The CDR3 length is 15 residues. Deletions cut 0 bases from V and 3 bases from J, with 13 bases between. The chain joins TRBV9 to TRBJ2-7, with a weak D call TRBD1 (5 bases). Sequencing was performed on CD8+ T cells from PBMCs. The origin of this receptor is a human donor with multiple sclerosis. The CDR3 nucleotides read TGTGCCAGCAGCGTAGGAGGTTGGGGCAACTACGAGCAGTACTTC. The encoded protein is CASSVGGWGNYEQYF.